This T cell receptor beta chain was obtained from a study of CD8+ T cells in alopecia areata. Treatment given: oral pan-JAK inhibitor, 5-10 mg twice daily. Germline values: CDR1 SGDLS, CDR2 YYNGEE. Trimming removed 7 bases from V and 1 base from J, with 15 bases in between. The CDR3 is 15 residues long. Reverse transcription of extracted RNA yielded cDNA, which provided the sequencing template. This table comes from immunoSEQ multiplex PCR, and its TCRdb copy is limited to in-frame clones, with some not included. This table holds fewer than 250,000 clones, approximately 40% found once. The sample in question was CD4+ T cells sorted from blood, obtained at roughly week 38, from a patient treated with tofacitinib. This chain joins TRBV9 and TRBJ2-1; D possibly uses TRBD1 or TRBD2 (6 bases each). This TCR came from a human donor with alopecia areata. In DNA form, the CDR3 reads TGTGCCAGCGGCCCAAGGGGGGATTCCTACAATGAGCAGTTCTTC. It translates to CASGPRGDSYNEQFF.